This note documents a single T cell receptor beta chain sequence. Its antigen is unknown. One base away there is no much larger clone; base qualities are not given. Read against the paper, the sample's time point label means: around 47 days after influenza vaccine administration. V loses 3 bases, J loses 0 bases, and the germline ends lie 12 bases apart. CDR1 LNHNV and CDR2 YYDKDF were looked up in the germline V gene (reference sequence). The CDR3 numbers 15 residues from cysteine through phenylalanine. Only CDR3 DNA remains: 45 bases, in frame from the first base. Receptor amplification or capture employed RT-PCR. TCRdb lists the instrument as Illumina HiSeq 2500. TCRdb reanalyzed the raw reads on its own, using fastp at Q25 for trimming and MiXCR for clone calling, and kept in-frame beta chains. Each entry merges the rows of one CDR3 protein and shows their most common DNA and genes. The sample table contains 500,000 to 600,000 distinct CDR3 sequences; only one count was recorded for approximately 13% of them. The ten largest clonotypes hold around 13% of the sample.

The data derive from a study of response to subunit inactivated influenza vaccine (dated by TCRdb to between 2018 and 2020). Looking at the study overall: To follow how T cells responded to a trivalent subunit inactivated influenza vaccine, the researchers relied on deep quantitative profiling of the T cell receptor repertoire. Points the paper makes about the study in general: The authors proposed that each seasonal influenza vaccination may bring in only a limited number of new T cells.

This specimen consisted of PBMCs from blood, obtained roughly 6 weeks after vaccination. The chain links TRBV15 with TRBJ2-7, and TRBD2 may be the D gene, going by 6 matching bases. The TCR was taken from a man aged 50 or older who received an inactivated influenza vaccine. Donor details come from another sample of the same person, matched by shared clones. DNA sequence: TGTGCCACCAGCAGTCCGTTAGCGGACTCCTACGAGCAGTACTTC. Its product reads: CATSSPLADSYEQYF.